This T cell receptor (beta chain) is drawn from a study of blood T cell repertoires in COVID-19 (TCRdb year 2020). Broadly, across the study: Collaborator samples came from the United States, Italy and Spain and covered acute and convalescent phases of COVID-19. A freely available public database, intended as a resource for researchers studying the immune response to SARS-CoV-2, is where the repertoires were released. Sample metadata almost always included a de-identified subject ID, COVID-19 status, age in years and sex. The material from the prospective study consisted of cDNA or gDNA derived from T cells, B-cell-depleted T cells, or PBMCs. The dataset comprised deeply sampled blood TCRbeta repertoires from subjects exposed to, actively infected with, or recovered from COVID-19. Where available, HLA class I and class II types were taken from metadata supplied by the sample provider and were not determined by assay-based typing. Samples were obtained from the ongoing ImmuneRACE study (first 160 participants) and from over 1,000 subjects provided by 6 global collaborators. Findings and caveats that apply to the study as a whole: The quantity of clinical and demographic metadata differed by source and by participant and was supplied without curation.

The collaborating institutions used their own protocols to collect whole blood in K2EDTA tubes. For TCRbeta analysis, collaborators shipped samples as frozen whole blood, isolated PBMCs, or DNA extracted from either of those sample types. The CDR3 contains 15 residues, cysteine and phenylalanine counted. Only CDR3 DNA remains: 45 bases, in frame from the first base. The junction carries 11 bases between V and J, which are trimmed by 5 bases and 0 bases respectively. From a lookup of the germline V gene (reference sequence), CDR1 and CDR2 are SGHAT and FQDESV. Note on this clone: Its antigen specificity is not known. One base away there is no much larger clone; base qualities are not given.

The immunoSEQ Assay, a bias-controlled multiplex PCR, was used to amplify TCRbeta CDR3 regions from genomic DNA. The authors' analysis ran thus. The number of nucleated cells in each sample was estimated by amplification of reference gene primers within the assay. Sequence reads were collapsed and filtered to measure the absolute abundance of every unique TCRbeta CDR3 rearrangement. For each sample, productive Simpson clonality was calculated as the square root of Simpson's diversity index across productive rearrangements. Not all clones reach the TCRdb copy of this immuneACCESS table, which keeps in-frame sequences only. Checked studies attribute under half of the gap to unresolved V genes and leave the rest unexplained. That table is the source of V, J and clone size, and D and trimming were worked out from the DNA. The table for this sample lists about 100,000 clones; over 85% of them were counted only once. The top ten clones comprise more than 5% of the sample.

Recombination linked TRBV11-1 to TRBJ2-4; matching of 5 bases hints at TRBD2 as the D gene. This receptor was identified in a man in his sixties or seventies with acute or convalescent COVID-19. The sample taken for sequencing was peripheral blood. Read as DNA, the sequence is TGTGCCAGCAGCCCCGGGATTTTAGCCAAAAACATTCAGTACTTC. Its amino acids are CASSPGILAKNIQYF.